What follows are 10 T cell receptor beta chains derived from one specimen sequenced in a study of T cell repertoires in cytomegalovirus infection. These receptors are not linked to any known antigen. TCRdb processed the reads anew with MiXCR; each CDR3 protein has one entry. The table shows about a million distinct CDR3 sequences, with 30% to 40% occurring only once. The sample was cultured CD8+ T cells from PBMCs, taken from culture after CMV antigen stimulation. Every receptor here comes from a human donor in good health (CMV status not recorded). Some clones in this sample may be carry-over from other donors' samples.

J is TRBJ2-5 and V is TRBV4-1, with 7 positions matching TRBD1. Germline V gene sequence: CDR1 MGHRA, CDR2 YSYEKL. After removal of 4 bases from V and 5 bases from J, the junction contained 10 bases not matched to a gene. The length of the CDR3 is 15 residues. In DNA form, the CDR3 reads TGCGCCAGCAGCCCGTGGACAGGACCAGGGGAGACCCAGTACTTC. Translating it yields CASSPWTGPGETQYF.

The J gene is TRBJ2-3, the V gene TRBV7-6; unclear D gene. From germline, CDR1 is SGHVS and CDR2 FNYEAQ. The V and J ends lost 3 bases and 0 bases respectively, with 13 bases between them. This CDR3 spans 16 amino acids. The CDR3 protein is CASSFAGLSSTDTQYF. The CDR3 DNA sequence: TGTGCCAGCAGCTTCGCCGGCCTATCGAGCACAGATACGCAGTATTTT.

CDR3 region: CASSRGGRRPYEQYF. The CDR3 bases are TGTGCCAGCAGTAGAGGAGGACGCCGACCCTACGAGCAGTACTTC. The chain joins TRBV12-3 or TRBV12-4 to TRBJ2-7; D perhaps matches TRBD2 (5 bases). The CDR3 contains 15 residues. V was cut by 5 bases and J by 2 bases, with 16 bases left in between.

The V and J genes are TRBV27 and TRBJ2-3; 9 bases map to TRBD2. The V and J ends lost 8 bases and 4 bases, in that order; junction bases with no gene match: 10. The CDR3 runs 15 residues. Germline values: CDR1 MNHEY, CDR2 SMNVEV (reference sequence). The CDR3, as DNA: TGTGCCAGCGGCTCCGCGGGGGGGGCCCCAGATACGCAGTATTTT. Translation gives CASGSAGGAPDTQYF.

This clonotype appeared many times. DNA of the CDR3: TGTGCCAGCATCAACCCGACCCGGGGTAGCAATCAGCCCCAGCATTTT. Residues: CASINPTRGSNQPQHF. The rearrangement links TRBV7-6 to TRBJ1-5; D is ambiguous. The CDR3 sequence is 16 residues long. CDR1 is SGHVS and CDR2 is FNYEAQ in the germline V gene. V lost 7 bases to trimming and J lost 0 bases, with 16 bases between them.

The chain has TRBV6-5 and TRBJ1-4, with 11 bases matching TRBD1. After removal of 1 base from V and 2 bases from J, the junction contained 3 bases not matched to a gene. There are 17 residues in the CDR3. Per the germline V gene, CDR1 is MNHEY and CDR2 is SVGAGI. The CDR3 region is CASSYFGQGATNEKLFF. CDR3 nucleotide sequence: TGTGCCAGCAGTTACTTCGGACAGGGGGCCACTAATGAAAAACTGTTTTTT.

This clonotype was detected once. This sequence joins TRBV28 and TRBJ2-4; TRBD1 matches at 10 bases. The CDR3 spans 14 residues. Germline values: CDR1 MDHEN, CDR2 SYDVKM. The J segment lost 6 bases and the V segment lost 8 bases, leaving 7 bases of the junction unmatched. The DNA of the CDR3 is TGTGCCAGCCATGGGACAGGGGAGGGAAACATTCAGTACTTC. Its protein is CASHGTGEGNIQYF.

In its sample, this clonotype was seen a few times. The genes are TRBV7-9 and TRBJ1-2; 9 nucleotides align to TRBD1. CDR3 length: 15 amino acids. Unmatched junction bases numbered 6, after V lost 3 bases and J lost 4 bases. Germline lookup yields CDR1 SEHNR and CDR2 FQNEAQ (reference sequence). CDR3 DNA sequence: TGTGCCAGCAGCTTTGGGACAGGGAGTCCCTATGGCTACACCTTC. Amino acids: CASSFGTGSPYGYTF.

This chain connects TRBV10-3 to TRBJ1-4, with no clear D. Germline loops: CDR1 ENHRY, CDR2 SYGVKD. V lost 3 bases to trimming and J lost 7 bases, with 18 bases between them. The CDR3 spans 16 residues. CDR3 nucleotide sequence: TGTGCCATCAGTGACTTTAAGGTGGAAAAGAGTGAAAAACTGTTTTTT. As protein: CAISDFKVEKSEKLFF.

For this clonotype: With a much larger clone just one base away, this may be a read error. This sequence joins TRBV7-2 and TRBJ2-3; no clear D. The germline gives CDR1 SGHTA, CDR2 FQGNSA. V lost 10 bases, J lost 8 bases, and 13 bases lay in between. This CDR3 is 11 amino acids long. The CDR3, as DNA: TGTGCCAACAGACCGCTGGGTACGCAGTATTTT. This sequence encodes CANRPLGTQYF.